One sample yielded the 23 T cell receptor beta chains listed below, sequenced in a study of blood T cell repertoires in COVID-19. Profiled with immunoSEQ multiplex PCR; TCRdb holds only in-frame clones, not every one. The data show around 370,000 clones, 88% seen once. The sequencing sample was made of PBMCs or T cells enriched from blood (not recorded which). The receptors originated from a woman aged 18-29 years who had recovered from COVID-19.

V gene TRBV7-6 combines with J gene TRBJ2-1, with TRBD2 matching over 9 bases. The length of the CDR3 is 14 residues. Germline-derived CDR1 and CDR2 are SGHVS and FNYEAQ. V shed 6 bases and J 10 bases; nucleotides not matched to a gene: 10. The CDR3 sequence: CASSPLTTSGEQFF. The DNA of the CDR3 is TGTGCCAGCAGTCCACTTACTACTAGCGGGGAGCAGTTCTTC.

The rearrangement joins TRBV5-1 to TRBJ2-3, with D possibly being TRBD2 (6 bases). From germline, CDR1 is SGHRS and CDR2 YFSETQ. V was trimmed by 0 bases and J by 5 bases, leaving 10 bases between them. This CDR3 region has 14 residues. CDR3 DNA sequence: TGCGCCAGCAGCTTGGCTGGGACTTTAGATACGCAGTATTTT. Translated: CASSLAGTLDTQYF.

Details on this clone: One junction end disagrees with the germline gene, perhaps due to a read error. The chain recombines TRBV7-7 with TRBJ2-2, with 7 bases lining up with TRBD1. The CDR3 loop spans 15 amino acids. The germline V gene has CDR1 SSHAT and CDR2 FNYEAQ (reference sequence). CDR3 amino acids: CASSLEGARTGELFF. Written as DNA, the CDR3 is TGTGCTAGCAGCCTCGAGGGGGCAAGGACCGGGGAGCTGTTTTTT.

V gene TRBV19 combines with J gene TRBJ1-1; D might be TRBD1 (5 bases). The germline CDR1 and CDR2 sequences are LNHDA and SQIVND (reference sequence). The V end lost 1 base, the J end lost 3 bases, and 9 bases lay between the germline ends. The CDR3 has 14 amino acids. The CDR3 DNA is TGTGCCAGTAGTATAGGGCAGGGCTACACTGAAGCTTTCTTT. Translation: CASSIGQGYTEAFF.

The chain uses TRBV3-1 (or the pseudogene TRBV3-2) and TRBJ2-2; the D is unclear. The V and J ends lost 3 bases and 7 bases respectively, with 6 bases between them. The CDR3 extends over 12 amino acids. Germline CDR1 reads LGHDT; CDR2 reads YNNKEL (reference sequence). The CDR3 sequence: CASSQALGELFF. The CDR3 nucleotides are TGTGCCAGCAGCCAGGCCCTCGGGGAGCTGTTTTTT.

This chain connects TRBV6-5 to TRBJ2-2; possibly TRBD1 for D (5 bases). The CDR3 is 14 residues long. Germline V gives CDR1 MNHEY, CDR2 SVGAGI. Trimming removed 4 bases from V and 3 bases from J, with 9 bases in between. The CDR3 protein is CASSFGQDTGELFF. As DNA, the CDR3 is TGTGCCAGCAGTTTCGGACAAGACACCGGGGAGCTGTTTTTT.

The table lists this clone with a few counts. The V call is TRBV6-2 or TRBV6-3, the J call TRBJ1-2, with a weak D call TRBD1 (6 bases). There are 13 residues in the CDR3. The ends were cut back, 2 bases at V and 6 bases at J, with 10 bases in the middle. CDR1 and CDR2 (germline): MNHEY, SVGEGT. The CDR3, as DNA: TGTGCCAGCAGTTACCCCCAGGGGCATGGCTACACCTTC. Protein sequence: CASSYPQGHGYTF.

The chain joins TRBV27 to TRBJ1-2, with 8 positions matching TRBD1. The CDR3 contains 14 residues. Germline loops: CDR1 MNHEY, CDR2 SMNVEV (reference sequence). J was trimmed by 2 bases and V by 6 bases; bases with no gene match: 5. The DNA for the CDR3 is TGTGCCAGCAGACGGACAGGGATGAACTATGGCTACACCTTC. Translation: CASRRTGMNYGYTF.

V and J are TRBV6-5 and TRBJ1-2; 9 positions match TRBD1. V was clipped by 10 bases and J by 3 bases; unmatched bases: 12. CDR3 length equals 15 residues. Germline CDR1 MNHEY, CDR2 SVGAGI. Written as DNA, the CDR3 is TGTGCCACCCCCGTGGGACAGGGTAAATACTATGGCTACACCTTC. Translating gives CATPVGQGKYYGYTF.

The rearrangement uses TRBV6-2 or TRBV6-3 and TRBJ2-5; D may be TRBD1 (6 bases). The CDR3 consists of 15 residues. CDR1 is MNHEY, CDR2 SVGEGT, per germline. V lost 5 bases and J 3 bases, leaving 16 bases between the germline ends. CDR3 amino acids: CASSKGRTEKETQYF. The CDR3 DNA reads TGTGCCAGCAGTAAGGGCCGGACAGAGAAAGAGACCCAGTACTTC.

CDR3 amino acids: CASSGGTGSNQPQHF. CDR3 nucleotide sequence: TGTGCCAGCAGCGGTGGGACAGGCAGCAATCAGCCCCAGCATTTT. The V gene is TRBV7-9, the J gene TRBJ1-5, with 8 bases identical to TRBD1. The V segment lost 5 bases and the J segment 1 base; nucleotides outside the gene matches: 4. The length of the CDR3 is 15 residues. Germline V gene lookup returns CDR1 SEHNR and CDR2 FQNEAQ (reference sequence).

This clone was found once. J is TRBJ1-3 and V is TRBV5-1, with a weak D call TRBD1 (5 bases). The germline CDR1 and CDR2 sequences are SGHRS and YFSETQ. The CDR3 length is 16 residues. The ends were cut back, 1 base at V and 2 bases at J, with 13 bases in the middle. The CDR3 reads CASSLLGAAPGNTIYF. The CDR3 coding sequence is TGCGCCAGCAGCTTGCTAGGGGCGGCTCCTGGAAACACCATATATTTT. Full variable domain (outside the CDR3, taken from reference TRBV5-1 and TRBJ1-3): KAGVTQTPRYLIKTRGQQVTLSCSPISGHRSVSWYQQTPGQGLQFLFEYFSETQRNKGNFPGRFSGRQFSNSRSEMNVSTLELGDSALYLCASSLLGAAPGNTIYFGEGSWLTVV.

V is TRBV7-9 and J is TRBJ1-6, with a weak D call TRBD1 (6 bases). The CDR3 totals 11 residues. V lost 2 bases and J 14 bases, leaving 7 bases between the germline ends. Germline-derived CDR1 and CDR2 are SEHNR and FQNEAQ (reference sequence). The chain's CDR3 is CASSLRGSLHF. The CDR3 bases are TGTGCCAGCAGCTTAAGGGGGTCCCTCCACTTT.

J is TRBJ1-2 and V is TRBV18; 7 bases match TRBD1. V dropped 4 bases and J dropped 4; count of bases not matched to a gene: 9. The CDR3 sequence is 15 residues long. CDR1 and CDR2 from the germline V gene are KGHSH and LQKENI. The CDR3, as DNA: TGTGCCAGCTCACTTGACAGGGAACTGGGCTATGGCTACACCTTC. Translating gives CASSLDRELGYGYTF.

The J gene is TRBJ1-1, the V gene TRBV11-2; D is unresolved. CDR1 and CDR2 from the germline V gene are SGHAT and FQNNGV. The V and J ends lost 1 base and 5 bases respectively, with 11 bases between them. The CDR3 contains 14 residues. CDR3 in amino acids: CASSLVYGETEAFF. The CDR3, as DNA: TGTGCCAGCAGCTTAGTCTACGGGGAGACTGAAGCTTTCTTT.

The table lists this clone with a count of one. The chain links TRBV9 to TRBJ1-1, with D unresolved. The CDR3 runs 15 residues. Per germline, CDR1 SGDLS and CDR2 YYNGEE. V lost 0 bases, J lost 0 bases, and 9 bases lay in between. As DNA, the CDR3 is TGTGCCAGCAGCGTAGTGGGAGATGTGAACACTGAAGCTTTCTTT. Translating gives CASSVVGDVNTEAFF.

The chain combines TRBV6-5 with TRBJ1-3, with TRBD1 identical over 7 bases. Germline V gene lookup returns CDR1 MNHEY and CDR2 SVGAGI. The CDR3 extends over 14 amino acids. J was trimmed by 9 bases and V by 8 bases; bases with no gene match: 13. The CDR3: CASGLTGKALTIYF. The DNA of the CDR3 is TGTGCCAGCGGCCTGACAGGGAAGGCCCTCACCATATATTTT.

This clone was counted a single time. The chain is built from TRBV28 and TRBJ2-3, with 7 bases identical to TRBD2. Germline CDR1 MDHEN, CDR2 SYDVKM. J lost 3 bases, V lost 3 bases, and 9 bases had no gene match. CDR3 length: 16 residues. CDR3 in DNA: TGTGCCAGCAGTTTCCTTCGGGGCGGGAGAACAGATACGCAGTATTTT. Translation: CASSFLRGGRTDTQYF. Drawing the rest from reference TRBV28 and TRBJ2-3, the complete variable domain is DVKVTQSSRYLVKRTGEKVFLECVQDMDHENMFWYRQDPGLGLRLIYFSYDVKMKEKGDIPEGYSVSREKKERFSLILESASTNQTSMYLCASSFLRGGRTDTQYFGPGTRLTVL.

CDR3 residues: CASSTPGQGGNYGYTF. The CDR3 DNA sequence: TGTGCCAGCAGCACCCCTGGACAGGGGGGTAACTATGGCTACACCTTC. The rearrangement joins TRBV9 to TRBJ1-2; 10 bases align to TRBD1. The junction had 7 bases not matched to a gene; V was cut back by 4 bases and J by 1 base. The V gene's germline CDR1 is SGDLS and CDR2 YYNGEE. The CDR3 sequence is 16 residues long. The whole variable domain, filled in from reference TRBV9 and TRBJ1-2, reads DSGVTQTPKHLITATGQRVTLRCSPRSGDLSVYWYQQSLDQGLQFLIQYYNGEERAKGNILERFSAQQFPDLHSELNLSSLELGDSALYFCASSTPGQGGNYGYTFGSGTRLTVV.

J is TRBJ1-2 and V is TRBV3-1 (or the pseudogene TRBV3-2), with unresolved D. CDR1 and CDR2 (germline): LGHDT, YNNKEL (reference sequence). The CDR3 has 16 amino acids. The germline V and J ends were trimmed by 0 bases and 7 bases, with 18 bases remaining between them. DNA of the CDR3: TGTGCCAGCAGCCAAGACGGGATAGGTACAGTGAGTGGCTACACCTTC. Protein: CASSQDGIGTVSGYTF.

This chain uses TRBV7-8 with TRBJ1-6; 9 positions match TRBD1. CDR1 is SGHVS, CDR2 FQNEAQ, per germline. The CDR3 has 14 residues. Trimming took 5 bases from V and 10 from J; bases not matched to a gene: 6. CDR3 amino acids: CASSRGQGRSPLHF. CDR3 nucleotide sequence: TGTGCCAGCAGCCGGGGACAGGGCCGATCACCCCTCCACTTT.

This sequence joins TRBV6-5 and TRBJ1-3; D is possibly TRBD1 (5 bases). CDR1 MNHEY and CDR2 SVGAGI come from the germline V gene. The CDR3 totals 16 residues. The V gene lost 0 bases and the J gene lost 2 bases, with 11 bases spanning the gap. For the CDR3, the DNA is TGTGCCAGCAGTTACTCGACGGCCAGGGCTGGAAACACCATATATTTT. Its protein is CASSYSTARAGNTIYF.

This rearrangement joins TRBV28 to TRBJ1-1, with D possibly being TRBD1 (5 bases). Germline-derived CDR1 and CDR2 are MDHEN and SYDVKM. This CDR3 has 14 amino acids. The V end was cut by 7 bases, the J end by 4 bases, with 16 bases between. The DNA for the CDR3 is TGTGCCAGCAACCAGGGCCTTAGTGGCACTGAAGCTTTCTTT. This translates into CASNQGLSGTEAFF.